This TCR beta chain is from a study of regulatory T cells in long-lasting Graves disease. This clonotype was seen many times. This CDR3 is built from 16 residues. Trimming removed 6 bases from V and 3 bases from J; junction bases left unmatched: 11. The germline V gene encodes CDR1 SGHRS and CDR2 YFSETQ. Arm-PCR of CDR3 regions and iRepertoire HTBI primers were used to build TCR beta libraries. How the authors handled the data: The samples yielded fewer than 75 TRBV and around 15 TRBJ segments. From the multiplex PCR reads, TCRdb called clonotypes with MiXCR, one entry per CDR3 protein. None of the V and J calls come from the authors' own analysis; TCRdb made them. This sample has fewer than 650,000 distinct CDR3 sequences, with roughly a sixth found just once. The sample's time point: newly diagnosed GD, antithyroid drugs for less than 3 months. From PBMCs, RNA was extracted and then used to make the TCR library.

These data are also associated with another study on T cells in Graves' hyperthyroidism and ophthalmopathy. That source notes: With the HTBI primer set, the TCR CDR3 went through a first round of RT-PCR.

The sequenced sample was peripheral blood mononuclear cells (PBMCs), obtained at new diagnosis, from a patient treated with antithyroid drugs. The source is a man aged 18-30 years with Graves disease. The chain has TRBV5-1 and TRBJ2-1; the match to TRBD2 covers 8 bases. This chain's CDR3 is CASMNGRAPGYNEQFF. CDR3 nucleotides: TGCGCCAGCATGAACGGGAGGGCCCCTGGCTACAATGAGCAGTTCTTC.